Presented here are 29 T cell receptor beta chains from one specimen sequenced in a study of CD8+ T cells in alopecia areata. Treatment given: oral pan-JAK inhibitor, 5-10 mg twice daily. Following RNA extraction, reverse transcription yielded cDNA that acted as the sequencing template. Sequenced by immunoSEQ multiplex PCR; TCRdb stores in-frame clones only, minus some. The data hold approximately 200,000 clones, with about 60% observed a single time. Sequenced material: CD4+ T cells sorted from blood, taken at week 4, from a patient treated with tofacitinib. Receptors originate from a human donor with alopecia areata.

In DNA form, the CDR3 reads TGTGCCAGCAGGACAGGGAGTTCTGGCTACACCTTC. Protein product: CASRTGSSGYTF. The V gene is TRBV28, the J gene TRBJ1-2, with 7 bases identical to TRBD1. Germline V lookup: CDR1 MDHEN, CDR2 SYDVKM. V was pared by 6 bases and J by 7 bases, with 5 bases of the junction left unmatched. This CDR3 is 12 amino acids long.

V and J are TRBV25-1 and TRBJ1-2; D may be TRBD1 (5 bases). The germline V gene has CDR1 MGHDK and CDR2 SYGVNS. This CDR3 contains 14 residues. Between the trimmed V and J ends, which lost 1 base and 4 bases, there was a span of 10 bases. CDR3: CASSEWGRPYGYTF. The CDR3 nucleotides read TGTGCCAGCAGTGAATGGGGCAGACCCTATGGCTACACCTTC.

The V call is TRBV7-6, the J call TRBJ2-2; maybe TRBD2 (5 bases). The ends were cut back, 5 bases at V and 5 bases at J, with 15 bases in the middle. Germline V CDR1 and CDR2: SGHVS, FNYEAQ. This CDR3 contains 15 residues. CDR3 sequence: CASSRRRFGTGELFF. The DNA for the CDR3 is TGTGCCAGCAGCAGACGGAGGTTTGGAACCGGGGAGCTGTTTTTT.

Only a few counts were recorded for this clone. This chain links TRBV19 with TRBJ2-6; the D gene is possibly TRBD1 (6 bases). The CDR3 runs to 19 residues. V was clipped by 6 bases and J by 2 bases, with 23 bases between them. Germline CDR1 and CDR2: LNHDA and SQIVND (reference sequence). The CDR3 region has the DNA TGTGCCAGTAGAGATCCTACAGGGAAGGGTCAGACTGGGGCCAACGTCCTGACTTTC. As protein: CASRDPTGKGQTGANVLTF. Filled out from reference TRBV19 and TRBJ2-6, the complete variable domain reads DGGITQSPKYLFRKEGQNVTLSCEQNLNHDAMYWYRQDPGQGLRLIYYSQIVNDFQKGDIAEGYSVSREKKESFPLTVTSAQKNPTAFYLCASRDPTGKGQTGANVLTFGAGSRLTVL.

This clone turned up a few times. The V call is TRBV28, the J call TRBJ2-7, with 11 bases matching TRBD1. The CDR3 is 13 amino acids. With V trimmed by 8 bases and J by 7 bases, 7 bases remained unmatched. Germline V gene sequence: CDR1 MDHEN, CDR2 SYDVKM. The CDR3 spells CASRGQGAEEQYF. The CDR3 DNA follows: TGTGCCAGCCGAGGACAGGGGGCGGAGGAGCAGTACTTC.

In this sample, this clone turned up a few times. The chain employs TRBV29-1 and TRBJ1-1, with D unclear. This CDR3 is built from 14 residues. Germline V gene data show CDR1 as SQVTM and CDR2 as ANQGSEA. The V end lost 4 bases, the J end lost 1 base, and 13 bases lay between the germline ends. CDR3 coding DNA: TGCAGCGTTGCTGCGTTGAGCGGGAACACTGAAGCTTTCTTT. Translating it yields CSVAALSGNTEAFF.

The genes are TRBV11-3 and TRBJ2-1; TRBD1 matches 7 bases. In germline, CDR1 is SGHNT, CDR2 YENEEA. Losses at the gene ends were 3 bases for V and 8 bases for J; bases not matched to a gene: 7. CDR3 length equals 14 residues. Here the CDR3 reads CASSFSGGRYEQFF. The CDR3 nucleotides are TGTGCCAGCAGCTTCTCAGGGGGTCGTTATGAGCAGTTCTTC.

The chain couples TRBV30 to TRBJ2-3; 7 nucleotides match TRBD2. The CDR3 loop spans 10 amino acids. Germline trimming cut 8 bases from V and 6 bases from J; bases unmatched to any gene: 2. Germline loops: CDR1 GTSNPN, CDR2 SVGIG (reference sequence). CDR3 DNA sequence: TGTGCCCGGGGGGAGGATACGCAGTATTTT. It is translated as CARGEDTQYF.

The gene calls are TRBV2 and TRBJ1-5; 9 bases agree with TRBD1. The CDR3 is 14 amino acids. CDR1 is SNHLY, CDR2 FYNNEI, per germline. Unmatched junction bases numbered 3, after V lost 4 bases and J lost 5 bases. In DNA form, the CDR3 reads TGTGCCAGCAGTGGTAGGACAGGGGATCAGCCCCAGCATTTT. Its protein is CASSGRTGDQPQHF.

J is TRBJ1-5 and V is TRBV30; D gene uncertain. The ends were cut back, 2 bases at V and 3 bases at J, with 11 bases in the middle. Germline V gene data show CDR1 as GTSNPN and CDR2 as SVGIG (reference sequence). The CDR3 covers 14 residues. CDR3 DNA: TGTGCCTGGAGTAGGAGACATAACAATCAGCCCCAGCATTTT. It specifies CAWSRRHNNQPQHF.

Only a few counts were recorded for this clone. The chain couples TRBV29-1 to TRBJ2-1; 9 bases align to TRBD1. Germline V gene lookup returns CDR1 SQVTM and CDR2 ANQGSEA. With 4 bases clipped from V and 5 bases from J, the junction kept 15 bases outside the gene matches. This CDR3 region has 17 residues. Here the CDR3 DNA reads TGCAGCGTTGGGGATCACAGGGGGCGGGGTGCGGACAATGAGCAGTTCTTC. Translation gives CSVGDHRGRGADNEQFF.

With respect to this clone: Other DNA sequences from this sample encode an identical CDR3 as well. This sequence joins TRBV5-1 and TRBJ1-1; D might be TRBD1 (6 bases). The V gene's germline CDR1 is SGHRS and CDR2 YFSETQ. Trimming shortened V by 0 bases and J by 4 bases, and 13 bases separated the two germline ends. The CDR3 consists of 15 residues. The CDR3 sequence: CASSLGRGRITEAFF. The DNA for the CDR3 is TGCGCCAGCAGCTTGGGTCGGGGGCGGATCACTGAAGCTTTCTTT.

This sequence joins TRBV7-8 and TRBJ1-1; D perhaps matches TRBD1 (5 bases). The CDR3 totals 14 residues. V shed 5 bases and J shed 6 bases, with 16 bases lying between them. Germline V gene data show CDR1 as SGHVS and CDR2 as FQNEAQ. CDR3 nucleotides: TGTGCCAGCAGCATCAGGGATCAAGTGGCTGAAGCTTTCTTT. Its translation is CASSIRDQVAEAFF.

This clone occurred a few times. CDR3 sequence reads: CASSYSRGVGYEQYF. Here the CDR3 DNA reads TGTGCCAGCAGTTACTCGCGCGGCGTGGGCTACGAGCAGTACTTC. The genes are TRBV6-5 and TRBJ2-7; D call uncertain. The germline V gene encodes CDR1 MNHEY and CDR2 SVGAGI. V was pared by 0 bases and J by 3 bases, with 12 bases between. The CDR3 length is 15 residues.

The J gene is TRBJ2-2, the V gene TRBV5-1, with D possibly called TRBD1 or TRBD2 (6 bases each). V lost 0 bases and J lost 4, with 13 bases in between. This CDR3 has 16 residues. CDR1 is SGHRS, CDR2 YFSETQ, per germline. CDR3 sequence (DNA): TGCGCCAGCAGCTTGGGCACGGGGGCCGGCACCGGGGAGCTGTTTTTT. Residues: CASSLGTGAGTGELFF.

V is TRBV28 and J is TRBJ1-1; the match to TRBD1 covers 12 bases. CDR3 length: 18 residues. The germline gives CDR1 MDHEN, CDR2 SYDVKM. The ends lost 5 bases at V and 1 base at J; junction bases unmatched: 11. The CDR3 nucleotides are TGTGCCAGCAGTCTTTGGGGACAGGGGGCAACCTGGAACACTGAAGCTTTCTTT. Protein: CASSLWGQGATWNTEAFF.

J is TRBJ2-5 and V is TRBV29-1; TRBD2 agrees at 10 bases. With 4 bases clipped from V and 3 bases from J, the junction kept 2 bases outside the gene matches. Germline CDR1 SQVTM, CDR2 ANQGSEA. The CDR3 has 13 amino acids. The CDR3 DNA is TGCAGCGTTGCACTAGCGGGGAAAGAGACCCAGTACTTC. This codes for CSVALAGKETQYF.

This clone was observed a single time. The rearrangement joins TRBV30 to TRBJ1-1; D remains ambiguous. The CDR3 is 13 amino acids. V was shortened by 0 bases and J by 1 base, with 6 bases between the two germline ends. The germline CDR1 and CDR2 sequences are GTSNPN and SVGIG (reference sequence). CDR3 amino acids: CAWSVNTNTEAFF. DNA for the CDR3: TGTGCCTGGAGTGTCAACACGAACACTGAAGCTTTCTTT. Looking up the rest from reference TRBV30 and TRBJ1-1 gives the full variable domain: SQTIHQWPATLVQPVGSPLSLECTVEGTSNPNLYWYRQAAGRGLQLLFYSVGIGQISSEVPQNLSASRPQDRQFILSSKKLLLSDSGFYLCAWSVNTNTEAFFGQGTRLTVV.

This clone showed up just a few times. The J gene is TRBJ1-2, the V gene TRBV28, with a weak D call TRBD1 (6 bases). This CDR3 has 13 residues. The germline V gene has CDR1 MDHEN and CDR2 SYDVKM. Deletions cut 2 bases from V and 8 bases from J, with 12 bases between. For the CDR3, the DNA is TGTGCCAGCAGTTTAGGACAGATACAGGGCTACACCTTC. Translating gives CASSLGQIQGYTF.

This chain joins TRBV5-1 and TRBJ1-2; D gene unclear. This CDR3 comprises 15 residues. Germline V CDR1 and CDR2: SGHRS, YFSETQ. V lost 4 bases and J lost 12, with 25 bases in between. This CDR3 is CASSQTDRTGSSHTF. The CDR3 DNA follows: TGCGCCAGCAGCCAAACGGACCGGACCGGCTCAAGTCACACCTTC.

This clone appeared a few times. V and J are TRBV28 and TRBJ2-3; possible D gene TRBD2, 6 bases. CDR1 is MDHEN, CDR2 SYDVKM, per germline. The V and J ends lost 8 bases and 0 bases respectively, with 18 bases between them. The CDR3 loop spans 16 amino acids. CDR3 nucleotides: TGTGCCAGCTCATCTCGACTAGTGACTAGCACAGATACGCAGTATTTT. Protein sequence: CASSSRLVTSTDTQYF.

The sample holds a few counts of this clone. The CDR3 coding sequence is TGCAGCGTTGAAGCGTCCGGGATAGGCTCCTCTGGGGCCAACGTCCTGACTTTC. Translating gives CSVEASGIGSSGANVLTF. The chain carries TRBV29-1 and TRBJ2-6; possible D gene TRBD2, 5 bases. V shed 1 base and J shed 0 bases, with 16 bases lying between them. Germline V gene lookup returns CDR1 SQVTM and CDR2 ANQGSEA. The CDR3 runs 18 residues.

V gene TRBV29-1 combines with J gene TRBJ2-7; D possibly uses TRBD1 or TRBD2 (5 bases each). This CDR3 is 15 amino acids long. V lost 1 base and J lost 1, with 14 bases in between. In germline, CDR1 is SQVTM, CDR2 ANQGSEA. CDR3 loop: CSVEASWGGSYEQYF. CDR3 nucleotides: TGCAGCGTTGAAGCAAGCTGGGGCGGGTCCTACGAGCAGTACTTC.

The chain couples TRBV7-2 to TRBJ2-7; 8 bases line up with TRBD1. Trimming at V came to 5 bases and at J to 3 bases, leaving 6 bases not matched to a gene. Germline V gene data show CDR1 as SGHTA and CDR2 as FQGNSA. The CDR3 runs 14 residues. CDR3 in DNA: TGTGCCAGCAGCCTACAACAGGGGGACTACGAGCAGTACTTC. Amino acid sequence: CASSLQQGDYEQYF.

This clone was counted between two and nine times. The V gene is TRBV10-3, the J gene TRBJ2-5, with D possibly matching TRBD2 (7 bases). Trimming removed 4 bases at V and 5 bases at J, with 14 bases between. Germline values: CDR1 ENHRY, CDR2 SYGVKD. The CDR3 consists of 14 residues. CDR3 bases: TGTGCCATCAGTGTAAAGGGGGGGCCGGAGACCCAGTACTTC. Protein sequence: CAISVKGGPETQYF.

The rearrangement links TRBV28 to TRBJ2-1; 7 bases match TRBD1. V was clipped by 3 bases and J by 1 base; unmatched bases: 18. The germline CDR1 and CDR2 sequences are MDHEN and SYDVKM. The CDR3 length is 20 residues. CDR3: CASSFGTAILPPGSYNEQFF. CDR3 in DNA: TGTGCCAGCAGTTTTGGGACAGCAATTCTCCCGCCGGGATCCTACAATGAGCAGTTCTTC.

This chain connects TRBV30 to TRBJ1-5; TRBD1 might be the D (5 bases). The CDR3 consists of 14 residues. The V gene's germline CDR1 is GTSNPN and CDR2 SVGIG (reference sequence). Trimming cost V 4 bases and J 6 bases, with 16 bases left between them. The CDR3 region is CAWNRGGVGQPQHF. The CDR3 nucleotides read TGTGCCTGGAATAGGGGAGGTGTTGGTCAGCCCCAGCATTTT.

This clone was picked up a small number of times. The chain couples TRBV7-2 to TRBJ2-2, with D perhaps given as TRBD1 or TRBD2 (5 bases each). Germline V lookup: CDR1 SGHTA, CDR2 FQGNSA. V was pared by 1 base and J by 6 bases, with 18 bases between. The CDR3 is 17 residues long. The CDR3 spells CASSLGGGPGTAGELFF. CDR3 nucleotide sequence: TGTGCCAGCAGCTTAGGCGGAGGACCAGGGACCGCCGGGGAGCTGTTTTTT.

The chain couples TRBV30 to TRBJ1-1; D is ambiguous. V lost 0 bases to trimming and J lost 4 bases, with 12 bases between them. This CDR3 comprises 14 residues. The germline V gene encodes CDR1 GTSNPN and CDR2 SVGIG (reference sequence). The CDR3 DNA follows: TGTGCCTGGAGTGTGCCGCCAAGGACCACTGAAGCTTTCTTT. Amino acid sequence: CAWSVPPRTTEAFF.